The clone carrying this T cell receptor (beta chain) was observed once. Antigen: not known. Every subset had its genomic DNA shared out evenly among several immunoSEQ plates. Sequencing used immunoSEQ multiplex PCR; TCRdb keeps in-frame clones, though not all of them. The sample records some 200,000 clones, approximately 60% being singletons. There are 15 residues in the CDR3. The V gene's germline CDR1 is SGDLS and CDR2 YYNGEE. The germline V and J ends were trimmed by 0 bases and 0 bases, with 7 bases remaining between them. The entry originates in a study of shared clonotypes between healthy human individuals. General study findings and limits: The four-donor shared clonotypes exceeded non-shared clonotypes in generation probability, with non-shared ones scoring lower.

The sequence was obtained from a man aged 25-45 years in good health. The J gene is TRBJ2-1, the V gene TRBV9; D uncertain. Input material: memory CD4+ T cells sorted from blood. Subset in this sample: CD45RA-negative fraction. The CDR3 reads CASSVALSSYNEQFF. As DNA, the CDR3 is TGTGCCAGCAGCGTAGCGCTTAGCTCCTACAATGAGCAGTTCTTC. The entire variable domain, with the rest obtained from reference TRBV9 and TRBJ2-1, is as follows: DSGVTQTPKHLITATGQRVTLRCSPRSGDLSVYWYQQSLDQGLQFLIQYYNGEERAKGNILERFSAQQFPDLHSELNLSSLELGDSALYFCASSVALSSYNEQFFGPGTRLTVL.